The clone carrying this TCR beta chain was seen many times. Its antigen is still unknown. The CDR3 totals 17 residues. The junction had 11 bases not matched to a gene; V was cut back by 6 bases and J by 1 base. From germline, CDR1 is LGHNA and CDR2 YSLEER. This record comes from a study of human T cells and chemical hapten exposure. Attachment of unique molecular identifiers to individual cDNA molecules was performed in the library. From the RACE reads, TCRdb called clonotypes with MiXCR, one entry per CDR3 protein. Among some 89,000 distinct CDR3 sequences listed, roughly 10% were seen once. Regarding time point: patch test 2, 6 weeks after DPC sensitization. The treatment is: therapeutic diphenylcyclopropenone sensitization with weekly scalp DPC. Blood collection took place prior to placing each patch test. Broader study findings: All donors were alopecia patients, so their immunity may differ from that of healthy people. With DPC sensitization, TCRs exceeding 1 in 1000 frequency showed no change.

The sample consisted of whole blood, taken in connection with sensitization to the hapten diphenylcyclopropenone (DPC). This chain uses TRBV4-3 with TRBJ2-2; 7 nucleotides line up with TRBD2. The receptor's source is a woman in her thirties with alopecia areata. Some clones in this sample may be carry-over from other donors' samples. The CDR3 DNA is TGCGCCAGCAGTCTTGGGTTCCAGCGGGGGAACACCGGGGAGCTGTTTTTT. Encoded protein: CASSLGFQRGNTGELFF.